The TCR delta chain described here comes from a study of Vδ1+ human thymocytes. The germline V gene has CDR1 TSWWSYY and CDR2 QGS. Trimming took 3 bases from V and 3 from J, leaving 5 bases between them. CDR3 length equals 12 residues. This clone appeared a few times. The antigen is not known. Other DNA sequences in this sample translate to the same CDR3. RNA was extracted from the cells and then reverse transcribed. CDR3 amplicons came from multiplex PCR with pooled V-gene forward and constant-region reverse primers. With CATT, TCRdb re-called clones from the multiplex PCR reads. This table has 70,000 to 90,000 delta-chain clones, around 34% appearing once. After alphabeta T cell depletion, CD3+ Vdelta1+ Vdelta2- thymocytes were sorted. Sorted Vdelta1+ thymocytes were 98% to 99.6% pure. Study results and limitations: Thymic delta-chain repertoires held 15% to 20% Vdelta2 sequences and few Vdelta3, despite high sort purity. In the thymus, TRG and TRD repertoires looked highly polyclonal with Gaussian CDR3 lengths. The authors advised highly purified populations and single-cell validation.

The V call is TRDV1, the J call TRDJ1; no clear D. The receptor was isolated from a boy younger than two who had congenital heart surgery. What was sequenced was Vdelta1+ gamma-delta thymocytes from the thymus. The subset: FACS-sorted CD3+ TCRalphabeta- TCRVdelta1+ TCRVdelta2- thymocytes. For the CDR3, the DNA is TGTGCTCTTGGGGACCCCCCCGATAAACTCATCTTT. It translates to CALGDPPDKLIF.